The 9 T cell receptor beta chains below come from one sample, sequenced in a study of blood T cell repertoires in COVID-19. Data came from immunoSEQ multiplex PCR; TCRdb stores just in-frame clones and leaves some out. The repertoire holds fewer than 300,000 clones, with about 80% as singletons. Sequencing was performed on peripheral blood. The receptors were gathered from a person aged 65 to 85 with COVID-19, enrolled during active disease.

This rearrangement joins TRBV2 to TRBJ2-1; 7 bases are shared with TRBD2. Losses at the gene ends were 6 bases for V and 9 bases for J; bases not matched to a gene: 20. The V gene's germline CDR1 is SNHLY and CDR2 FYNNEI. CDR3 length equals 17 residues. As DNA, the CDR3 is TGTGCCAGCAGCCAAATCCCTCTACCCGGGAGGATTATTGAGCAGTTCTTC. Its protein is CASSQIPLPGRIIEQFF.

V is TRBV12-3 or TRBV12-4 and J is TRBJ1-5; 7 nucleotides line up with TRBD1. There are 13 residues in the CDR3. Trimming at V came to 6 bases and at J to 3 bases, leaving 2 bases not matched to a gene. In nucleotides, the CDR3 is TGTGCCAGCAGCGGACAGGACAATCAGCCCCAGCATTTT. As protein: CASSGQDNQPQHF.

The chain carries TRBV15 and TRBJ2-1; the D gene is possibly TRBD2 (5 bases). This CDR3 has 15 amino acids. The germline CDR1 and CDR2 sequences are LNHNV and YYDKDF (reference sequence). Trimming stripped 5 bases from V and 5 bases from J, with 16 bases between. The CDR3: CATSVRSGSDNEQFF. The CDR3, as DNA: TGTGCCACCAGCGTCAGATCGGGGAGCGACAATGAGCAGTTCTTC.

CDR3 protein: CASSQDMRLAWSGELFF. Here the CDR3 DNA reads TGCGCCAGCAGCCAAGATATGAGACTAGCATGGTCCGGGGAGCTGTTTTTT. The chain is built from TRBV4-3 and TRBJ2-2; TRBD2 aligns across 7 bases. CDR3 length: 17 amino acids. With V trimmed by 0 bases and J by 6 bases, 10 bases remained unmatched. The germline CDR1 and CDR2 sequences are LGHNA and YSLEER.

Of note for this clone: At one end the junction does not follow the germline gene, possibly because of a read error. The V and J genes are TRBV14 and TRBJ2-7; D possibly corresponds to TRBD2 (6 bases). The CDR3 has 15 amino acids. From germline, CDR1 is SGHDN and CDR2 FVKESK. The DNA of the CDR3 is TGTGCCAGCAGCCACGACGGACTACCCTCCTCCGAGCAGTACTTC. Encoded protein: CASSHDGLPSSEQYF.

The chain links TRBV5-1 to TRBJ2-1, with 8 bases aligning to TRBD2. V lost 0 bases, J lost 5 bases, and 4 bases stayed unmatched. Per the germline V gene, CDR1 is SGHRS and CDR2 is YFSETQ. The CDR3 spans 15 residues. CDR3 in amino acids: CASSLDGRGNNEQFF. CDR3 in DNA: TGCGCCAGCAGCTTGGACGGGAGGGGCAACAATGAGCAGTTCTTC. The variable domain in full, completed from reference TRBV5-1 and TRBJ2-1, reads KAGVTQTPRYLIKTRGQQVTLSCSPISGHRSVSWYQQTPGQGLQFLFEYFSETQRNKGNFPGRFSGRQFSNSRSEMNVSTLELGDSALYLCASSLDGRGNNEQFFGPGTRLTVL.

V and J are TRBV2 and TRBJ2-7; 11 bases match TRBD2. Germline CDR1 is SNHLY and CDR2 is FYNNEI. V lost 6 bases, J lost 0 bases, and 4 bases stayed unmatched. CDR3 length: 15 amino acids. The CDR3 sequence: CASRSGTSGSYEQYF. CDR3 coding DNA: TGTGCCAGCAGATCCGGGACTAGCGGCTCCTACGAGCAGTACTTC.

This clone was found once. The chain links TRBV27 to TRBJ1-1; no definite D call. The CDR3 has 13 residues. V lost 8 bases and J 7 bases, leaving 17 bases between the germline ends. The germline gives CDR1 MNHEY, CDR2 SMNVEV (reference sequence). The CDR3 DNA is TGTGCCAGCTCCCCCGTTGGACTAGGTGAAGCTTTCTTT. As protein: CASSPVGLGEAFF.

The CDR3 loop is CASSIFWGEDQPQHF. The CDR3 nucleotides read TGTGCCAGTAGTATATTTTGGGGAGAGGATCAGCCCCAGCATTTT. This chain joins TRBV19 and TRBJ1-5; D is unresolved. The V end lost 2 bases, the J end lost 5 bases, and 13 bases lay between the germline ends. This CDR3 comprises 15 residues. The germline gives CDR1 LNHDA, CDR2 SQIVND (reference sequence).